This TCR beta chain was identified in a study of T cell repertoires in cytomegalovirus infection. Across the whole study: It can be stated that public TCR beta signatures indicated CMV infection as well as a matching HLA type. General study points: What dominated the ex vivo response were HLA-C-restricted CMV-specific TCR beta clonotypes.

CDR3 size: 13 residues. Germline CDR1 reads MDHEN; CDR2 reads SYDVKM. The V gene lost 8 bases and the J gene lost 7 bases, with 12 bases spanning the gap. TCRdb redid the calling of the reads with MiXCR, one entry per CDR3 protein. The sample records around 130,000 distinct CDR3 sequences, less than 9.5% being singletons. This clonotype came up many times. Antigen unknown. The source material was PBMCs. The rearrangement joins TRBV28 to TRBJ1-6; perhaps TRBD1 as D (6 bases). The sequence was collected from a human donor in good health (CMV status not recorded). Some clones in this sample may be carry-over from other donors' samples. As DNA, the CDR3 is TGTGCCAGCGCGGGGGGCGCGAATTCACCCCTCCACTTT. This translates into CASAGGANSPLHF.